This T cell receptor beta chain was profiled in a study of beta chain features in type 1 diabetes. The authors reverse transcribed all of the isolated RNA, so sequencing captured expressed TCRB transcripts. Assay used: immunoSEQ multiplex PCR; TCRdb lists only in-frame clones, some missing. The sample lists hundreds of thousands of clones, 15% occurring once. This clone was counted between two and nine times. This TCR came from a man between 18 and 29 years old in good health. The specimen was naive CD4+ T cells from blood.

CDR3 sequence (DNA): TGTGCCATCGCAGAGACAGGGCCCCATGGCTACACCTTC. Translation: CAIAETGPHGYTF. V is TRBV10-3 and J is TRBJ1-2; 7 positions match TRBD1. Germline CDR1 reads ENHRY; CDR2 reads SYGVKD. There are 13 residues in the CDR3. V shed 8 bases, J shed 6 bases, and the junction held 9 bases outside the gene matches.